This TCR beta chain was documented in a study of PD-1 blockade in classical Hodgkin lymphoma. Points from the study as a whole: Undefined causes, possibly disease activity or prior therapy, underlie the repertoire differences. CD4+ TCR diversity, unlike CD8+, rose significantly by C4D1. Patients starting nivolumab less than 1 year after ASCT had lower diversity and were excluded from later analyses. Newly diagnosed patients had diversity similar to the baseline diversity of complete responders.

V lost 7 bases to trimming and J lost 4 bases; unmatched junction nucleotides: 10. Looked up from germline, CDR1 is SNHLY and CDR2 is FYNNEI. The CDR3 covers 17 residues. Every patient had relapsed following autologous stem cell transplantation, and cohorts differed in brentuximab vedotin exposure. On this clone: Its antigen is not identified.

Data came from immunoSEQ multiplex PCR; TCRdb stores just in-frame clones and leaves some out. In the table there are roughly 60,000 clones, about nine tenths of which are singletons. The material was peripheral blood mononuclear cells (PBMCs), obtained at baseline. The V call is TRBV2, the J call TRBJ2-2; TRBD2 matches at 12 bases. This receptor was obtained from a human donor with classical Hodgkin lymphoma. CDR3 bases: TGTGCCAGCAAGCAACTACCGGGACTAGCGGGCACCGGGGAGCTGTTTTTT. Translated, it gives CASKQLPGLAGTGELFF.